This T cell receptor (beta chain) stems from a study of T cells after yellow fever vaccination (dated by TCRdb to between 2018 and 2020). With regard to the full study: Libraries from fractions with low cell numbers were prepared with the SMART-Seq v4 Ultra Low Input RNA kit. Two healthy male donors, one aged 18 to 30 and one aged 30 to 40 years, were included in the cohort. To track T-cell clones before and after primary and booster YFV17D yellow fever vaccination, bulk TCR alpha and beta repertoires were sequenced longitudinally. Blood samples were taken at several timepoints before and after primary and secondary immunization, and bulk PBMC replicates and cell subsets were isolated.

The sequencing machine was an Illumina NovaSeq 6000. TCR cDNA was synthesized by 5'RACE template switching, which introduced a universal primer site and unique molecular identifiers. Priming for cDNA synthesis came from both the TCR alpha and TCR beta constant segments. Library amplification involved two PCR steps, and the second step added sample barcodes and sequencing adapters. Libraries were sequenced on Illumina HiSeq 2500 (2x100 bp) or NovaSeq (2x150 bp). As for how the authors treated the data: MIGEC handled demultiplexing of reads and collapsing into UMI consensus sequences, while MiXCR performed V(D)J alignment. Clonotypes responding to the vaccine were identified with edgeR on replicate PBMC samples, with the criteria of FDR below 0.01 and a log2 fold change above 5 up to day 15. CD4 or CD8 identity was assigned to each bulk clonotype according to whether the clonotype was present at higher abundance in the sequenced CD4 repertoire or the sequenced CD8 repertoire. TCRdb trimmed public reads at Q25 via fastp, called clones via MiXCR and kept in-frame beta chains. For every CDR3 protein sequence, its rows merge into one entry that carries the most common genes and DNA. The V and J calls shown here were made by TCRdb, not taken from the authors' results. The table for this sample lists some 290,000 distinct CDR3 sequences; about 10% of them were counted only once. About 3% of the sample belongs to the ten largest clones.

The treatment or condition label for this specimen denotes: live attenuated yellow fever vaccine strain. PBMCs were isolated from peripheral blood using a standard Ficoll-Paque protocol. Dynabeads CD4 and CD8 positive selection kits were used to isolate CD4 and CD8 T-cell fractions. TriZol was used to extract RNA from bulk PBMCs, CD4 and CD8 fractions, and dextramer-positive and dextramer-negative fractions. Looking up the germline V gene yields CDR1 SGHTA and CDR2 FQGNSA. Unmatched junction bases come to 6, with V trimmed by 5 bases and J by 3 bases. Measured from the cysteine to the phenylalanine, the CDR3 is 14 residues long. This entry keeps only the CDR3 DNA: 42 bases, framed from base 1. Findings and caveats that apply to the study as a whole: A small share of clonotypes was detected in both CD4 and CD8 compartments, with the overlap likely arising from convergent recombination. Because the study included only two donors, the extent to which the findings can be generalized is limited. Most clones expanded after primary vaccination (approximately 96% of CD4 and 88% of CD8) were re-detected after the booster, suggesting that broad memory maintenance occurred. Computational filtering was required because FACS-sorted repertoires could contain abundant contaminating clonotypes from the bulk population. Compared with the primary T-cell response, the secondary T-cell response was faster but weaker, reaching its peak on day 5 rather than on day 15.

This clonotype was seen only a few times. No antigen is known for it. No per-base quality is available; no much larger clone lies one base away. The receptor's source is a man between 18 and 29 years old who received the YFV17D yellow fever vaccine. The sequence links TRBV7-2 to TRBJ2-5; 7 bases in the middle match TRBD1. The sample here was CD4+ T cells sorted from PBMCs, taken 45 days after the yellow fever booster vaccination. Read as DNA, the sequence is TGTGCCAGCAGCCTGGGACAGTGGAAAGAGACCCAGTACTTC. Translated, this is CASSLGQWKETQYF.